This T cell receptor (beta chain) was captured by sequencing in a study of beta chain features in type 1 diabetes. The study's findings and limits: Moderate but significant shortening of TCRB CDR3s was recorded in all four CD4+ subsets from Type 1 diabetes patients.

Concerning this clone: No antigen is known for it.

The CDR3 consists of 12 residues. Trimming removed 6 bases at V and 6 bases at J, with 12 bases between. From germline, CDR1 is MGHDK and CDR2 SYGVNS. The study reverse transcribed the entire isolated RNA, so it sequenced expressed TCRB transcripts. The assay was immunoSEQ multiplex PCR, and TCRdb's table has in-frame clones only and misses some. The table has about 660,000 clones, roughly 13% seen once. The sample was naive CD4+ T cells from blood. The TCR comes from a young man with type 1 diabetes. V is TRBV25-1 and J is TRBJ2-7; D is tentatively TRBD1 or TRBD2 (5 bases each). The CDR3 nucleotides are TGTGCCAGCAGGGGACCGAGAAGCGAGCAGTACTTC. Translation: CASRGPRSEQYF.